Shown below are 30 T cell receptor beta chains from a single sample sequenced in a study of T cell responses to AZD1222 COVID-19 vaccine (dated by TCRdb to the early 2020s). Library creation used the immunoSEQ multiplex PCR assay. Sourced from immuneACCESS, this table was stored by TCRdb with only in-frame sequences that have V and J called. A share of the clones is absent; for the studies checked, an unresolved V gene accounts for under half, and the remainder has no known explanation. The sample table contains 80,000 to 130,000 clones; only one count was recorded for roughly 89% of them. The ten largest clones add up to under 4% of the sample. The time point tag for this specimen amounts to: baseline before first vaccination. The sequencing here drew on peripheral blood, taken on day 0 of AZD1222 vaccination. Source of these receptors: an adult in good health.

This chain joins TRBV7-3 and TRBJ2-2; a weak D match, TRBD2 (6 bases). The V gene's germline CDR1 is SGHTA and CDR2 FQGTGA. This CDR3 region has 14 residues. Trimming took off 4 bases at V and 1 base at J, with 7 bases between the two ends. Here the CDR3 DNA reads TGTGCCAGCAGCTCGGGACTGAACACCGGGGAGCTGTTTTTT. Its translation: CASSSGLNTGELFF.

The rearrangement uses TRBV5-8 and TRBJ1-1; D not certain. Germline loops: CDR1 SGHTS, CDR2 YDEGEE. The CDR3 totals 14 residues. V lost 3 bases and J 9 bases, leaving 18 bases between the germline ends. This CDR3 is CASSSILRGTKAFF. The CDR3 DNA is TGTGCCAGCAGCTCGATTCTCCGGGGAACGAAAGCTTTCTTT.

CDR3 loop: CASSYPDYNEQFF. The CDR3 DNA reads TGTGCCAGCAGTTACCCCGATTACAATGAGCAGTTCTTC. V gene TRBV6-6 combines with J gene TRBJ2-1, with unresolved D. The CDR3 consists of 13 residues. The V gene lost 2 bases and the J gene lost 4 bases, with 6 bases spanning the gap. Germline CDR1 MNHNY, CDR2 SVGAGI (reference sequence).

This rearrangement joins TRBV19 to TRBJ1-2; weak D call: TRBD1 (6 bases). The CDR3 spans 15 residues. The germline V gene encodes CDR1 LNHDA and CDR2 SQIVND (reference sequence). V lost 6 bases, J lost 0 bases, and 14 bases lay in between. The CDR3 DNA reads TGTGCCAGTAGCCCCAACAGGGAGGCTAACTATGGCTACACCTTC. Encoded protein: CASSPNREANYGYTF.

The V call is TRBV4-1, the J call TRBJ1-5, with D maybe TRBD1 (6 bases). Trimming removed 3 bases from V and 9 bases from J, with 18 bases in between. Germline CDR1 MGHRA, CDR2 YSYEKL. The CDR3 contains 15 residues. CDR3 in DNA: TGCGCCAGCAGCCAGGGACCCGACAGGATTGGGCCCCAGCATTTT. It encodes CASSQGPDRIGPQHF.

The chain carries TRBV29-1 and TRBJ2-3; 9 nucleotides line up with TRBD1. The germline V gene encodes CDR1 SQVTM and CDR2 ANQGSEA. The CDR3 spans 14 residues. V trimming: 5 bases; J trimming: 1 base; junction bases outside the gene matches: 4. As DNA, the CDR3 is TGCAGCGTTTCCCACAGGGGGCGCACAGATACGCAGTATTTT. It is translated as CSVSHRGRTDTQYF.

The CDR3 sequence: CASSRSGTSGEGEQFF. The CDR3 DNA reads TGCGCCAGCAGCAGGAGTGGGACTAGCGGGGAGGGTGAGCAGTTCTTC. The chain couples TRBV5-1 to TRBJ2-1; 13 bases map to TRBD2. CDR1 SGHRS and CDR2 YFSETQ come from the germline V gene. Unmatched junction bases numbered 10, after V lost 4 bases and J lost 9 bases. There are 16 residues in the CDR3.

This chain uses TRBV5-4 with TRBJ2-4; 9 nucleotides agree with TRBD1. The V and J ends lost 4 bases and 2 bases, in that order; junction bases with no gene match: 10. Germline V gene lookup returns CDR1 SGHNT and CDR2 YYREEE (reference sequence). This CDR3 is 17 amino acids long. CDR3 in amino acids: CASSLNRQGVPKNIQYF. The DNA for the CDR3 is TGTGCCAGCAGCCTCAATCGACAGGGGGTGCCCAAAAACATTCAGTACTTC.

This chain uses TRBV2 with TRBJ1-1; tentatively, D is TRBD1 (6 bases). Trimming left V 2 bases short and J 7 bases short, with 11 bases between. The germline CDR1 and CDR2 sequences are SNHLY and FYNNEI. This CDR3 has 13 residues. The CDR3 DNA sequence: TGTGCCAGCAGTGAATGGAGGGGGGGTGAAGCTTTCTTT. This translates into CASSEWRGGEAFF.

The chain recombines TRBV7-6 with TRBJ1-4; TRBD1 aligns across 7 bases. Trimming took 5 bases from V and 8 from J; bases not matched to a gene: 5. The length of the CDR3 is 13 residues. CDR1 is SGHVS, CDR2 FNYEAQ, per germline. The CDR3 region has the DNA TGTGCCAGCAGCCCCCTCAGGGGGGAAAAACTGTTTTTT. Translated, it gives CASSPLRGEKLFF. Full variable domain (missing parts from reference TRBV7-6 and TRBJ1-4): GAGVSQSPRYKVTKRGQDVALRCDPISGHVSLYWYRQALGQGPEFLTYFNYEAQQDKSGLPNDRFSAERPEGSISTLTIQRTEQRDSAMYRCASSPLRGEKLFFGSGTQLSVL.

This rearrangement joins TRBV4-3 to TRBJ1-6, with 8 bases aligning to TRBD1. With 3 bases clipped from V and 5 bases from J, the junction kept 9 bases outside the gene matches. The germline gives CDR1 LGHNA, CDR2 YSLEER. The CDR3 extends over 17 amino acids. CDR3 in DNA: TGCGCCAGCAGCCAGGCCCACCAGGGGGCGGATAATTCACCCCTCCACTTT. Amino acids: CASSQAHQGADNSPLHF.

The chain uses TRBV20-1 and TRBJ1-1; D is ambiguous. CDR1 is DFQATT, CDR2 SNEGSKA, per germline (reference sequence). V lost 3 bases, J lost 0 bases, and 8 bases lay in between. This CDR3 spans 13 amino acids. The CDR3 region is CSASTAMNTEAFF. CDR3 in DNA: TGCAGTGCTAGTACCGCCATGAACACTGAAGCTTTCTTT.

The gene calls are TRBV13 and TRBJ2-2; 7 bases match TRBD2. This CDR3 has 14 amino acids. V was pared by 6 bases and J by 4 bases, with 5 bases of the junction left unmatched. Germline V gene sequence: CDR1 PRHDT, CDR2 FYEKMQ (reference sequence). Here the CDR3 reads CASSLWGGTGELFF. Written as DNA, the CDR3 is TGTGCCAGCAGTTTATGGGGGGGCACCGGGGAGCTGTTTTTT.

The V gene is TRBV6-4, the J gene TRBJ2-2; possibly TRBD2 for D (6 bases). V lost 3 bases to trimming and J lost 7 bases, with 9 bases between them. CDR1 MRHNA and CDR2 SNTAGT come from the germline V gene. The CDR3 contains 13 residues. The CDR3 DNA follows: TGTGCCAGCAGTGAGGAGGGTGTCGGGGAGCTGTTTTTT. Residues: CASSEEGVGELFF.

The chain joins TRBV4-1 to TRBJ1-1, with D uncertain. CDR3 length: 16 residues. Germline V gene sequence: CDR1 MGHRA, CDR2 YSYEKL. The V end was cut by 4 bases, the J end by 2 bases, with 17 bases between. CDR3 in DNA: TGCGCCAGCAGCCGCCCCTTAACAGATATCAACACTGAAGCTTTCTTT. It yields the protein CASSRPLTDINTEAFF.

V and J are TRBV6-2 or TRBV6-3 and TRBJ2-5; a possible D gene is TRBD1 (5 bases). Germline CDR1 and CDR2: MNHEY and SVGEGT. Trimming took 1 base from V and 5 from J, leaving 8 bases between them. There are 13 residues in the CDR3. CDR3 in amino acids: CASSYLGRETQYF. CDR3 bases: TGTGCCAGCAGTTACTTGGGGCGGGAGACCCAGTACTTC.

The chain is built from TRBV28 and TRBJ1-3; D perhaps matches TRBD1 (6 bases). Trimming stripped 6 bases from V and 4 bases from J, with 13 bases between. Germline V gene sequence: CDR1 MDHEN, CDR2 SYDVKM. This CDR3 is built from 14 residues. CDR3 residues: CASRLQGPGNTIYF. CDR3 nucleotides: TGTGCCAGCAGGCTACAGGGCCCAGGAAACACCATATATTTT.

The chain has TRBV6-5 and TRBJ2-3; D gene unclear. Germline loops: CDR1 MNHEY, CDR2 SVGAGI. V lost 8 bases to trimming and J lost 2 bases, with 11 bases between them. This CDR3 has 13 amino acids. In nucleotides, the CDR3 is TGTGCCAGCGAGGCAGGAGACACAGATACGCAGTATTTT. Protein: CASEAGDTDTQYF.

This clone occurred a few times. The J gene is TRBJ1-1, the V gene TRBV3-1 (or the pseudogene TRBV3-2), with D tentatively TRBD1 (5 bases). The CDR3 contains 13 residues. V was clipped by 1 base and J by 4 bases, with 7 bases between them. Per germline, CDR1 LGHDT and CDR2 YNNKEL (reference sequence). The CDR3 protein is CASSQAGITEAFF. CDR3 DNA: TGTGCCAGCAGCCAAGCAGGGATCACTGAAGCTTTCTTT.

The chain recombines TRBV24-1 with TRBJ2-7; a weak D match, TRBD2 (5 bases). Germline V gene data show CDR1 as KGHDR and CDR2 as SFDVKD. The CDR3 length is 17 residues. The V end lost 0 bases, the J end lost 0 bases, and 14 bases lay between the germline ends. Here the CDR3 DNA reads TGTGCCACCAGTGATTTGCGAGGTGTAGGGAGCTCCTACGAGCAGTACTTC. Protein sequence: CATSDLRGVGSSYEQYF.

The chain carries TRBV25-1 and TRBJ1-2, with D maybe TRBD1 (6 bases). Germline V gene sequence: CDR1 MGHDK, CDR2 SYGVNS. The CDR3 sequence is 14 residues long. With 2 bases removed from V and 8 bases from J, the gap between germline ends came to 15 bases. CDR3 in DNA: TGTGCCAGCAGTGAACACGGGGGCGGGTACGGCTACACCTTC. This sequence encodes CASSEHGGGYGYTF.

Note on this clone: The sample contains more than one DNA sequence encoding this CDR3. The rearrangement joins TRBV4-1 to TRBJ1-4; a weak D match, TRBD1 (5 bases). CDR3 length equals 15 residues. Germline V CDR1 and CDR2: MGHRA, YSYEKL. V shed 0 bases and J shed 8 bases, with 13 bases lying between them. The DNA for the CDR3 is TGCGCCAGCAGCCAAGATGGGACGGGAGGGGAAAAACTGTTTTTT. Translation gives CASSQDGTGGEKLFF.

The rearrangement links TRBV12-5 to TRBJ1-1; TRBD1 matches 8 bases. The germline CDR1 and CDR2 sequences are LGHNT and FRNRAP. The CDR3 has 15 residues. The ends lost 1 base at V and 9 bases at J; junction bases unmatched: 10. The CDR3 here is CASGLASPTGDQAFF. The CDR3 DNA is TGTGCTAGTGGTTTGGCCTCACCGACAGGGGACCAAGCTTTCTTT.

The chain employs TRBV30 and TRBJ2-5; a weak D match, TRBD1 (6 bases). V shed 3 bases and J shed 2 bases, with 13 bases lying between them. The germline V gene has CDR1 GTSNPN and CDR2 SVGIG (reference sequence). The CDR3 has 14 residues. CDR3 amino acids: CAWSGPGVQETQYF. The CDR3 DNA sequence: TGTGCCTGGAGCGGCCCAGGGGTACAAGAGACCCAGTACTTC.

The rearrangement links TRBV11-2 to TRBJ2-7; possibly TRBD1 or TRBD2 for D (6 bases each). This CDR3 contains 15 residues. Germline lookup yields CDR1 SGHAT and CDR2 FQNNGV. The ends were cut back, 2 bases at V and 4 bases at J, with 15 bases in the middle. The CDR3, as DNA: TGTGCCAGCAGCTTAAGGGGGGCCCTAGGGTACGAGCAGTACTTC. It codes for CASSLRGALGYEQYF.

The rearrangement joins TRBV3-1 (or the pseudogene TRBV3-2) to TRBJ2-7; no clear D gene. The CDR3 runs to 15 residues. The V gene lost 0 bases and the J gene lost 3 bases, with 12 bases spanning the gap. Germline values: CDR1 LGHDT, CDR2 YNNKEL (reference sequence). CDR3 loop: CASSQDIPTGYEQYF. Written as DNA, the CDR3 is TGTGCCAGCAGCCAAGATATCCCGACTGGCTACGAGCAGTACTTC.

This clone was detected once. In nucleotides, the CDR3 is TGTGCCAGCAGTGTAAGTGGTGCAGGGGGATACTATGGCTACACCTTC. It yields the protein CASSVSGAGGYYGYTF. This rearrangement joins TRBV6-1 to TRBJ1-2; 7 bases line up with TRBD1. From germline, CDR1 is MNHNS and CDR2 SASEGT. CDR3 length equals 16 residues. Germline trimming cut 4 bases from V and 3 bases from J; bases unmatched to any gene: 11.

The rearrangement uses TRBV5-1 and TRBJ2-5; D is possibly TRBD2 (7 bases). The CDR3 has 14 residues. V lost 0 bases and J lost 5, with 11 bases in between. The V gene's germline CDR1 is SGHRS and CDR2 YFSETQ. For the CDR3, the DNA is TGCGCCAGCAGCTTGGAACAGGGAGGGGAGACCCAGTACTTC. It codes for CASSLEQGGETQYF.

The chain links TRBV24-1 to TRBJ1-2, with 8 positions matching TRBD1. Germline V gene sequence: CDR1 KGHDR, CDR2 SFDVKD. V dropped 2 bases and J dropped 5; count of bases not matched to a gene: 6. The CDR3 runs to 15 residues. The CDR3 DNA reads TGTGCCACCAGTGATTCCACACAGGGGGATTATGGCTACACCTTC. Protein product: CATSDSTQGDYGYTF.

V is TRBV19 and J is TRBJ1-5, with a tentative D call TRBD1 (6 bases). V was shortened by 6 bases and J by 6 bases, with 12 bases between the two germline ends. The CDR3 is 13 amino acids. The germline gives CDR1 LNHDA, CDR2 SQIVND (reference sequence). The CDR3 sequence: CASSLQGGQPQHF. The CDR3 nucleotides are TGTGCCAGTAGCCTACAGGGAGGTCAGCCCCAGCATTTT.